Listed below are T cell receptor beta chains from one sample, sequenced in a study of PD-L1 blockade in urothelial cancer. The assay was immunoSEQ multiplex PCR, and TCRdb's table has in-frame clones only and misses some. Found here are about 100,000 clones, roughly nine tenths of them singletons; the top ten hold 0.85% to 1%. The sample in question was PBMCs, obtained around atezolizumab (anti-PD-L1) treatment. The source of these receptors is a woman of 80 years or more with urothelial cancer. Each CDR3 is given with its conserved first and last residue. The D gene is left open where the match is weak. Where a row states a size, it is once, few, many or the class of an expanded clone; other rows omit it.

NA	TRBJ1-4	TRBV28	NA	CASSFIQGTNEKLFF	TGTGCCAGCAGTTTTATTCAGGGTACTAATGAAAAACTGTTTTTT
NA	TRBJ2-1	TRBV4-1	NA	CASSQDRSGFYNEQFF	TGCGCCAGCAGCCAAGATCGATCAGGGTTCTACAATGAGCAGTTCTTC
NA	TRBJ2-5	TRBV18	NA	CASSPAVQETQYF	TGTGCCAGCTCACCGGCAGTACAAGAGACCCAGTACTTC
NA	TRBJ1-2	TRBV19	NA	CASSTIQGGSTF	TGTGCCAGTAGTACCATCCAGGGAGGCAGCACCTTC
TRBD1	TRBJ1-1	TRBV2	NA	CASRNTGGDTEAFF	TGTGCCAGCAGAAACACAGGGGGGGACACTGAAGCTTTCTTT
TRBD2	TRBJ2-7	TRBV28	NA	CASSFASGAAYEQYF	TGTGCCAGCAGTTTCGCTAGCGGGGCTGCCTACGAGCAGTACTTC
NA	TRBJ1-5	TRBV2	NA	CASREDRPSNQPQHF	TGTGCCAGCAGGGAAGACAGGCCCAGCAATCAGCCCCAGCATTTT
TRBD1	TRBJ2-7	TRBV9	NA	CASSPPPGQGRSYEQYF	TGTGCCAGCAGCCCTCCCCCGGGACAGGGGAGGTCCTACGAGCAGTACTTC
NA	TRBJ2-2	TRBV4-1	NA	CASSQDGLNTGELFF	TGCGCCAGCAGCCAAGATGGCTTGAACACCGGGGAGCTGTTTTTT
NA	TRBJ1-2	TRBV5-1	NA	CASSSTPTEYGYTF	TGCGCCAGCAGCTCCACTCCGACTGAGTATGGCTACACCTTC
NA	TRBJ1-1	TRBV11-2	NA	CASSLEEVAEAFF	TGTGCCAGCAGCTTAGAGGAGGTCGCTGAAGCTTTCTTT
NA	TRBJ1-5	TRBV19	NA	CASSSTANSNQPQHF	TGTGCCAGTAGTTCAACAGCTAATAGCAATCAGCCCCAGCATTTT
TRBD2	TRBJ2-7	TRBV2	NA	CASVLSGLQGREYF	TGTGCCAGCGTACTATCCGGGCTCCAAGGGAGGGAGTACTTC
NA	TRBJ2-6	TRBV18	NA	CASSSQVSGANVLTF	TGTGCCAGCTCATCTCAGGTCTCTGGGGCCAACGTCCTGACTTTC
NA	TRBJ2-7	TRBV4-2	NA	CASSQDVQSYEQYF	TGTGCCAGCAGCCAAGATGTTCAGTCCTACGAGCAGTACTTC
NA	TRBJ1-4	TRBV9	NA	CASGAGQLNEKLFF	TGTGCCAGCGGGGCAGGACAGCTAAATGAAAAACTGTTTTTT
TRBD1	TRBJ1-1	TRBV9	NA	CASSSRTGAMNTEAFF	TGTGCCAGCAGCTCACGGACAGGGGCTATGAACACTGAAGCTTTCTTT
TRBD1	TRBJ1-1	TRBV12-5	NA	CASGTSTGLNTEAFF	TGTGCTAGTGGTACCTCGACAGGGTTGAACACTGAAGCTTTCTTT
TRBD2	TRBJ2-7	TRBV6-5	NA	CASSYRLAGAYEQYF	TGTGCCAGCAGTTATCGTCTAGCGGGAGCCTACGAGCAGTACTTC
NA	TRBJ2-1	TRBV5-5	NA	CASSLGQILYNEQFF	TGTGCCAGCAGCCTAGGACAGATACTCTACAATGAGCAGTTCTTC
TRBD2	TRBJ2-7	TRBV6-1	NA	CASSERGGYEQYF	TGTGCCAGCAGTGAACGGGGGGGGTACGAGCAGTACTTC
TRBD2	TRBJ2-7	TRBV5-1	NA	CASSLGGTSSTYEQYF	TGCGCCAGCAGCTTGGGGGGGACTAGCTCCACCTACGAGCAGTACTTC
NA	TRBJ2-7	TRBV28	NA	CASSPHSSTYEQYF	TGTGCCAGCAGCCCCCATAGCTCGACCTACGAGCAGTACTTC
TRBD1	TRBJ1-5	TRBV2	NA	CASSEGAQGVPSHF	TGTGCCAGCAGTGAAGGGGCTCAGGGGGTCCCAAGTCATTTT
NA	TRBJ2-6	TRBV29-1	NA	CSATGDSGANVLTF	TGCAGCGCAACAGGTGACTCTGGGGCCAACGTCCTGACTTTC
NA	TRBJ2-7	TRBV9	once	CASSPRPDSDYEQYF	TGTGCCAGCAGCCCCCGTCCGGACAGTGACTACGAGCAGTACTTC
TRBD1	TRBJ2-1	TRBV6-5	NA	CASSYTGTGSYNEQFF	TGTGCCAGCAGTTACACCGGGACAGGCTCCTACAATGAGCAGTTCTTC
NA	TRBJ2-7	TRBV2	NA	CASSRLLSSYEQYF	TGTGCCAGCAGCAGACTTCTGAGCTCCTACGAGCAGTACTTC
NA	TRBJ2-1	TRBV27	NA	CASSLKQGLSYEQFF	TGTGCCAGCAGTTTAAAGCAGGGGTTATCGTATGAGCAGTTCTTC
TRBD2	TRBJ2-3	TRBV5-1	NA	CASSAPGLAATDTQYF	TGCGCCAGCAGCGCGCCGGGACTAGCGGCGACAGATACGCAGTATTTT
NA	TRBJ1-1	TRBV5-1	once	CASSTGLMNTEAFF	TGCGCCAGCAGCACCGGTTTGATGAACACTGAAGCTTTCTTT
TRBD1	TRBJ1-2	TRBV6-6	NA	CASSPGTGFGYTF	TGTGCCAGCAGCCCCGGGACAGGGTTCGGCTACACCTTC